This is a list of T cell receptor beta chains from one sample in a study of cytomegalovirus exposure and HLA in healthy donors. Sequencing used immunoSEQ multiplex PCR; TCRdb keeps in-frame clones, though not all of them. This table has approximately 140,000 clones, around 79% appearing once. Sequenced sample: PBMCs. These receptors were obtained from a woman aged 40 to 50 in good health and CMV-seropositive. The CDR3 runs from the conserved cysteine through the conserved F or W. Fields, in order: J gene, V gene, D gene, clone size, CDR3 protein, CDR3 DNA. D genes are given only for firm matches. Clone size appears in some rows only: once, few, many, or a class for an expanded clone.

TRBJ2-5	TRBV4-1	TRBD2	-	CASSLFSTSESETQYF	TGCGCCAGCAGCCTATTCTCGACTAGCGAATCCGAGACCCAGTACTTC
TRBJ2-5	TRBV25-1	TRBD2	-	CASRAGLAGGLETQYF	TGTGCCAGCAGGGCTGGGTTAGCGGGGGGTTTAGAGACCCAGTACTTC
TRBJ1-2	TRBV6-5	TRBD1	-	CASSYRGQGGGYTF	TGTGCCAGCAGTTACCGCGGACAGGGGGGCGGCTACACCTTC
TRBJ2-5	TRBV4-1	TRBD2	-	CASSQDPTGGIETQYF	TGCGCCAGCAGCCAAGATCCAACGGGAGGGATAGAGACCCAGTACTTC
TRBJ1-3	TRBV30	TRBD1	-	CACKDRGNTIYF	TGTGCCTGTAAGGACAGGGGTAACACCATATATTTT
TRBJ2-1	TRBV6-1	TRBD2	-	CASSRTREVNEQFF	TGTGCCAGCAGCCGGACTAGAGAGGTTAATGAGCAGTTCTTC
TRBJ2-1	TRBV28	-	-	CASRRGGSYNEQFF	TGTGCCAGCAGAAGAGGGGGCTCCTACAATGAGCAGTTCTTC
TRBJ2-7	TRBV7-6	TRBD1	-	CASSFQGGTGASYEQYF	TGTGCCAGCAGCTTCCAAGGGGGGACAGGGGCCTCCTACGAGCAGTACTTC
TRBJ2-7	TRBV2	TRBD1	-	CASSPGQGAYEQYF	TGTGCCAGCAGTCCCGGACAGGGGGCTTACGAGCAGTACTTC
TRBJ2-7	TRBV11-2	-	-	CASSRSGREQYF	TGTGCCAGCAGCAGGTCAGGGCGCGAGCAGTACTTC
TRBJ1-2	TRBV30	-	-	CAWTGLYGYTF	TGTGCCTGGACAGGGTTATATGGCTACACCTTC
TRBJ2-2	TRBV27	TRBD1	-	CASSLQGTLNTGELFF	TGTGCCAGCAGCTTACAGGGGACGCTGAACACCGGGGAGCTGTTTTTT
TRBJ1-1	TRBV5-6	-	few	CASSLVAGAFLNTEAFF	TGTGCCAGCAGCTTGGTAGCAGGGGCTTTTCTGAACACTGAAGCTTTCTTT
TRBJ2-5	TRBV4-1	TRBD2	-	CASSQGGGGAGETQYF	TGCGCCAGCAGCCAAGGGGGCGGGGGGGCCGGAGAGACCCAGTACTTC
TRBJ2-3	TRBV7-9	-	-	CSSSSYTRDLAGDTQYF	TGTTCCAGCAGCTCGTACACGAGGGATCTAGCAGGAGATACGCAGTATTTT
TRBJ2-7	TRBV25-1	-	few	CASSELGGSYEQYF	TGTGCCAGCAGTGAATTGGGGGGCTCCTACGAGCAGTACTTC
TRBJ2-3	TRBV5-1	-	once	CASSIGTYSTDTQYF	TGCGCCAGCAGCATAGGGACTTATAGCACAGATACGCAGTATTTT
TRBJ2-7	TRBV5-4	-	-	CASSSPRDLTYEQYF	TGTGCCAGCAGCTCACCCCGGGACTTAACCTACGAGCAGTACTTC
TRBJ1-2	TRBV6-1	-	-	CASSATETYGYTF	TGTGCCAGCAGTGCGACAGAGACCTATGGCTACACCTTC
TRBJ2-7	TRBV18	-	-	CASSPGRTYEQYF	TGTGCCAGCTCACCAGGACGGACTTACGAGCAGTACTTC
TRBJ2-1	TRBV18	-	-	CASSEFFDSSSYNEQFF	TGTGCCAGCTCAGAATTTTTTGACAGCTCCTCCTACAATGAGCAGTTCTTC
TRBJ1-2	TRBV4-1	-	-	CASSPQANYGYTF	TGCGCCAGCAGCCCACAGGCTAACTATGGCTACACCTTC
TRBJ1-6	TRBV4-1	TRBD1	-	CASSQGTGDNSPLHF	TGCGCCAGCAGCCAAGGGACAGGCGATAATTCACCCCTCCACTTT
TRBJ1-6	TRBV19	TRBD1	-	CASSIRGASPLHF	TGTGCCAGTAGTATCAGGGGGGCCTCACCCCTCCACTTT
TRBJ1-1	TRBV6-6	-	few	CASRSAGGAWTEAFF	TGTGCCAGCAGATCCGCCGGAGGGGCATGGACTGAAGCTTTCTTT
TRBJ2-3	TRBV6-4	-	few	CASSIDGRAGDTQYF	TGTGCCAGCAGCATCGATGGTCGTGCGGGAGATACGCAGTATTTT
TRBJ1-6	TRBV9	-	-	CASSGPGLQNSPLHF	TGTGCCAGCAGCGGACCGGGACTACAGAATTCACCCCTCCACTTT
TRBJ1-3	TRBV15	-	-	CATSRDVTAGGPIYF	TGTGCCACCAGCAGAGATGTCACCGCGGGCGGCCCCATATATTTT
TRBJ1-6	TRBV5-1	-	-	CASSLAGGSVSPLHF	TGCGCCAGCAGCTTGGCGGGGGGGAGCGTTTCACCCCTCCACTTT
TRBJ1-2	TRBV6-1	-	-	CASSEAPLAGSSYTF	TGTGCCAGCAGTGAAGCCCCCCTGGCAGGGTCAAGCTACACCTTC
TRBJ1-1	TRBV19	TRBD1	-	CASSIAQYRGEAFF	TGTGCCAGTAGTATAGCACAATACAGGGGTGAAGCTTTCTTT
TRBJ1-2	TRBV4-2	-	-	CASSTDTLNYGYTF	TGTGCCAGCAGCACGGACACTCTTAACTATGGCTACACCTTC
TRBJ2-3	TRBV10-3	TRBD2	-	CAISDLLAGGPFWSTDTQYF	TGTGCCATCAGTGACCTACTAGCGGGGGGGCCATTTTGGAGCACAGATACGCAGTATTTT
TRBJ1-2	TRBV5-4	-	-	CASSLEAAANYGYTF	TGTGCCAGCAGCTTGGAAGCGGCAGCTAACTATGGCTACACCTTC
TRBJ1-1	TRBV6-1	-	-	CASHIDRQGGTEAFF	TGTGCCAGCCATATCGACCGGCAGGGCGGCACTGAAGCTTTCTTT
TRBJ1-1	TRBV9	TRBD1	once	CASSHGQGARGTEAFF	TGTGCCAGCAGCCATGGACAGGGGGCGAGGGGGACTGAAGCTTTCTTT
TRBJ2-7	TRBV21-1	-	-	CASSKTEDRAKYEQYF	TGTGCCAGCAGCAAAACGGAGGACAGGGCGAAATACGAGCAGTACTTC
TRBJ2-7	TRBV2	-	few	CASSGTRGGYEQYF	TGTGCCAGCAGTGGGACTAGAGGGGGGTACGAGCAGTACTTC